This TCR beta chain was captured in a study of radiotherapy plus CTLA-4 blockade in lung cancer. Study background: Patients showed objective responses in 18% of cases and disease control in roughly 31%. Notes on the study in general: TCR clones originating in tumors grew in number in blood after radiotherapy plus ipilimumab.

On this clone itself: Its specificity is not known.

Treatment of patients with chemo-refractory metastatic non-small-cell lung cancer consisted of focal radiation plus CTLA-4 blockade with ipilimumab. Using immunoSEQ multiplex PCR, the repertoire was profiled, and TCRdb retains in-frame clones only, with some absent. The sample yields approximately 50,000 clones, 73% seen once. The clonotype was recovered from a human donor with non-small cell lung cancer who had a complete response to radiotherapy plus ipilimumab. The sample consisted of peripheral blood, taken from a patient treated with radiotherapy plus ipilimumab.

The CDR3 coding sequence is TGTGCCTGGAGCACAGGAGCCACCTATAATTCACCCCTCCACTTT. This sequence encodes CAWSTGATYNSPLHF. The rearrangement joins TRBV30 to TRBJ1-6, with D perhaps matching TRBD1 (5 bases). Trimming left V 3 bases short and J 2 bases short, with 11 bases between. The CDR3 covers 15 residues. Germline assignment: CDR1 GTSNPN and CDR2 SVGIG (reference sequence). The full variable domain, completed using reference TRBV30 and TRBJ1-6, is SQTIHQWPATLVQPVGSPLSLECTVEGTSNPNLYWYRQAAGRGLQLLFYSVGIGQISSEVPQNLSASRPQDRQFILSSKKLLLSDSGFYLCAWSTGATYNSPLHFGNGTRLTVT.